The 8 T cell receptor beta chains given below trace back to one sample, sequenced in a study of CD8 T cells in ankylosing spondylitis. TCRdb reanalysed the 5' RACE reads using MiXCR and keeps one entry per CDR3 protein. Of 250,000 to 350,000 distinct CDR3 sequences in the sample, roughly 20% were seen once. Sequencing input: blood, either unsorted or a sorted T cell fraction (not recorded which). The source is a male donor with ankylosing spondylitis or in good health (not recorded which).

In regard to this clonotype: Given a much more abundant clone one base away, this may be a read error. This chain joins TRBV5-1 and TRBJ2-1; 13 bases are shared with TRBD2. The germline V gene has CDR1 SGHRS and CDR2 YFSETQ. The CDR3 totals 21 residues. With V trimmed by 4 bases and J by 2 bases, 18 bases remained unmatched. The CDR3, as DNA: TGCGCCAGCAGCGGAATCAGGACAGGAGGACTAGCGGGGGTAGCCTACAATGAGCAGTTCTTC. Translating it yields CASSGIRTGGLAGVAYNEQFF. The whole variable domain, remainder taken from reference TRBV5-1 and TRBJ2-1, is KAGVTQTPRYLIKTRGQQVTLSCSPISGHRSVSWYQQTPGQGLQFLFEYFSETQRNKGNFPGRFSGRQFSNSRSEMNVSTLELGDSALYLCASSGIRTGGLAGVAYNEQFFGPGTRLTVL.

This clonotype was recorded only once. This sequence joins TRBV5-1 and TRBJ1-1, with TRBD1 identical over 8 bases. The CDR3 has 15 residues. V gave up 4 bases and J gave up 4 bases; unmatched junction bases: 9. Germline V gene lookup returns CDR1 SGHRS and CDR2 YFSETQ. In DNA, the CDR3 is TGCGCCAGCAGCCTCGGACAGGGAGGGGTCACTGAAGCTTTCTTT. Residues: CASSLGQGGVTEAFF.

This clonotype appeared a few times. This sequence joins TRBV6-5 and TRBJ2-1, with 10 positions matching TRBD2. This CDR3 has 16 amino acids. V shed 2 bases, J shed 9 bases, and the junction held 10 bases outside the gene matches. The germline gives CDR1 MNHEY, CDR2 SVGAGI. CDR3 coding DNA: TGTGCCAGCAGTTACAGGCTAGCGGGAGAGAGGGGTGAGCAGTTCTTC. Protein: CASSYRLAGERGEQFF.

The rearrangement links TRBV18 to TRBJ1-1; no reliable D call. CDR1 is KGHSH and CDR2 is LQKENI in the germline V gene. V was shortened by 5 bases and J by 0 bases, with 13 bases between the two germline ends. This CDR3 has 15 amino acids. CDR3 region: CASSFFPDVNTEAFF. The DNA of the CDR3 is TGTGCCAGCTCATTCTTCCCAGACGTGAACACTGAAGCTTTCTTT.

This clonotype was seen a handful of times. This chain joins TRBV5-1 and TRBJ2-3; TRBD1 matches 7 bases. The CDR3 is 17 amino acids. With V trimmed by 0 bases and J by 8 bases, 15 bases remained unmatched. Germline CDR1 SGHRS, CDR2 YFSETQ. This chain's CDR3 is CASSLGTSDRPPGTQYF. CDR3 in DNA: TGCGCCAGCAGCTTGGGGACGTCGGACAGGCCACCCGGTACGCAGTATTTT. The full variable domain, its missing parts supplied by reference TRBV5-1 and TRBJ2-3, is KAGVTQTPRYLIKTRGQQVTLSCSPISGHRSVSWYQQTPGQGLQFLFEYFSETQRNKGNFPGRFSGRQFSNSRSEMNVSTLELGDSALYLCASSLGTSDRPPGTQYFGPGTRLTVL.

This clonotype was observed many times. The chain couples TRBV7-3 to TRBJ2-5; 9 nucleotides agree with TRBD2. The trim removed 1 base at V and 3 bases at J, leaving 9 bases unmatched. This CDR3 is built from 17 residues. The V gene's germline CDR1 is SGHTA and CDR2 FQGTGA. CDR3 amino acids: CASSLNPGVAGEETQYF. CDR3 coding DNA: TGTGCCAGCAGCTTAAACCCCGGAGTAGCGGGAGAAGAGACCCAGTACTTC.

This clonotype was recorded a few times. DNA for the CDR3: TGTGCCAGCAGTTTAAAGACAGGGACCCCTTCCTACGAGCAGTACGTC. This translates into CASSLKTGTPSYEQYV. The V gene is TRBV27, the J gene TRBJ2-7; 7 nucleotides agree with TRBD1. The ends lost 2 bases at V and 1 base at J; junction bases unmatched: 8. The CDR3 contains 16 residues. Germline CDR1 and CDR2: MNHEY and SMNVEV (reference sequence).

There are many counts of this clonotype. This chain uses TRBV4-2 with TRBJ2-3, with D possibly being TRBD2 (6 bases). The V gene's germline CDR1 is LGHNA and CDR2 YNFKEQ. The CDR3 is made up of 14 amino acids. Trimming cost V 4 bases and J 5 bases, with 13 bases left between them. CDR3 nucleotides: TGTGCCAGCAGCCTCCGACCGGGACTAGATACGCAGTATTTT. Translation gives CASSLRPGLDTQYF.